These 13 T cell receptor beta chains originate from one sample sequenced in a study of blood T cells in healthy people across ages. Sample-barcoded 5' priming and a J-beta primer mix drove a second PCR of 7 to 11 cycles. MiXCR was run by TCRdb on the 5' RACE reads, yielding one entry per CDR3 protein. The sample records over 600,000 distinct CDR3 sequences, 35% to 50% being singletons. The sample comprised blood. The receptors were gathered from a man older than 75 in good health.

The chain employs TRBV12-3 or TRBV12-4 and TRBJ1-1; tentatively, D is TRBD1 (6 bases). The CDR3 length is 13 residues. V lost 6 bases to trimming and J lost 5 bases, with 13 bases between them. CDR3 sequence: CASSNSDRTEAFF. The CDR3 nucleotides read TGTGCCAGCAGCAATTCGGACAGAACTGAAGCTTTCTTT.

This chain uses TRBV29-1 with TRBJ2-3, with TRBD2 matching over 9 bases. V lost 1 base and J lost 3; bases outside the gene matches: 5. CDR1 is SQVTM, CDR2 ANQGSEA, per germline. This CDR3 is 15 amino acids long. The CDR3 is CSVEGRGGRTDTQYF. CDR3 in DNA: TGCAGCGTTGAAGGGCGGGGGGGCCGGACAGATACGCAGTATTTT.

J is TRBJ2-7 and V is TRBV27; perhaps TRBD2 as D (5 bases). This CDR3 has 13 residues. The V end was cut by 3 bases, the J end by 2 bases, with 8 bases between. In germline, CDR1 is MNHEY, CDR2 SMNVEV (reference sequence). The CDR3 loop reads CASSFGSPYEQYF. The DNA of the CDR3 is TGTGCCAGCAGTTTTGGGAGCCCCTACGAGCAGTACTTC.

The chain employs TRBV12-3 or TRBV12-4 and TRBJ2-1, with D maybe TRBD2 (5 bases). The CDR3 runs 16 residues. V lost 1 base and J lost 1, with 11 bases in between. This chain's CDR3 is CASSLGGLPSYNEQFF. CDR3 DNA: TGTGCCAGCAGTTTAGGAGGGCTACCATCCTACAATGAGCAGTTCTTC.

Remarks on this clonotype: Mismatch with germline at one junction end may stem from a read error. The V gene is TRBV2, the J gene TRBJ1-4; D is unresolved. The CDR3 has 14 residues. Germline CDR1 SNHLY, CDR2 FYNNEI. CDR3 bases: TGTGCCAGCAGGCAAACACAACTTAATGAAAAGCTGTTTTTT. Translated, it gives CASRQTQLNEKLFF.

The sample holds many counts of this clonotype. V is TRBV20-1 and J is TRBJ2-1, with D uncertain. Germline V gene data show CDR1 as DFQATT and CDR2 as SNEGSKA (reference sequence). CDR3 length: 10 amino acids. The CDR3 sequence: CCPSNNEQFF. In nucleotides, the CDR3 is TGCTGTCCCAGCAACAATGAGCAGTTCTTC.

This clonotype was seen only once. V is TRBV12-5 and J is TRBJ2-3; D uncertain. The germline gives CDR1 LGHNT, CDR2 FRNRAP. The CDR3 runs 12 residues. The V end was cut by 5 bases, the J end by 2 bases, with 5 bases between. The CDR3 DNA sequence: TGTGCTAGTGGTCCGGACACAGATACGCAGTATTTT. This gives the protein CASGPDTDTQYF.

The rearrangement links TRBV5-5 to TRBJ1-1; D call uncertain. With 0 bases removed from V and 1 base from J, the gap between germline ends came to 7 bases. The CDR3 has 14 residues. Germline V gene lookup returns CDR1 SGHKS and CDR2 YYEKEE (reference sequence). The DNA for the CDR3 is TGTGCCAGCAGCTTGGTATACGGGAACACTGAAGCTTTCTTT. This codes for CASSLVYGNTEAFF.

This clonotype was counted between two and nine times. This chain joins TRBV7-6 and TRBJ1-2; 7 bases agree with TRBD1. V dropped 5 bases and J dropped 0; count of bases not matched to a gene: 6. Per the germline V gene, CDR1 is SGHVS and CDR2 is FNYEAQ. The CDR3 consists of 15 residues. The CDR3 nucleotides are TGTGCCAGCAGCCTGGGGACAGCTTCTAACTATGGCTACACCTTC. Protein: CASSLGTASNYGYTF.

In this sample, this clonotype turned up a few times. J is TRBJ2-7 and V is TRBV20-1, with 10 bases identical to TRBD2. The germline V gene encodes CDR1 DFQATT and CDR2 SNEGSKA (reference sequence). Trimming cost V 5 bases and J 3 bases; bases outside gene matches: 13. The CDR3 loop spans 16 amino acids. The CDR3 here is CSADPSLAGANYEQYF. The CDR3 nucleotides are TGCAGTGCTGACCCCTCCCTAGCGGGAGCGAACTACGAGCAGTACTTC.

This clonotype was recorded a few times. This could be a read error, since a much larger clone is one nucleotide away. The J gene is TRBJ2-7, the V gene TRBV28; no reliable D call. The CDR3 covers 14 residues. Germline-derived CDR1 and CDR2 are MDHEN and SYDVKM. V lost 5 bases and J lost 6, with 17 bases in between. The CDR3 here is CASSVMGEVREQYF. CDR3 bases: TGTGCCAGCAGTGTAATGGGCGAGGTCCGCGAGCAGTACTTC.

This clonotype was seen a handful of times. This rearrangement joins TRBV5-6 to TRBJ1-4; D is perhaps TRBD1 (5 bases). The CDR3 has 13 residues. Germline lookup yields CDR1 SGHDT and CDR2 YYEEEE. V was shortened by 0 bases and J by 8 bases, with 8 bases between the two germline ends. CDR3 sequence reads: CASSLGGVEKLFF. CDR3 bases: TGTGCCAGCAGCTTGGGAGGGGTGGAAAAACTGTTTTTT. The full variable domain, completed using reference TRBV5-6 and TRBJ1-4, is DAGVTQSPTHLIKTRGQQVTLRCSPKSGHDTVSWYQQALGQGPQFIFQYYEEEERQRGNFPDRFSGHQFPNYSSELNVNALLLGDSALYLCASSLGGVEKLFFGSGTQLSVL.

The chain is built from TRBV15 and TRBJ2-1, with 13 bases lining up with TRBD2. Germline V CDR1 and CDR2: LNHNV, YYDKDF (reference sequence). The length of the CDR3 is 17 residues. The trim removed 3 bases at V and 4 bases at J, leaving 6 bases unmatched. CDR3 in DNA: TGTGCCACCAGCAGGGGGGGACTAGCGGGAAAGTACAATGAGCAGTTCTTC. This translates into CATSRGGLAGKYNEQFF.